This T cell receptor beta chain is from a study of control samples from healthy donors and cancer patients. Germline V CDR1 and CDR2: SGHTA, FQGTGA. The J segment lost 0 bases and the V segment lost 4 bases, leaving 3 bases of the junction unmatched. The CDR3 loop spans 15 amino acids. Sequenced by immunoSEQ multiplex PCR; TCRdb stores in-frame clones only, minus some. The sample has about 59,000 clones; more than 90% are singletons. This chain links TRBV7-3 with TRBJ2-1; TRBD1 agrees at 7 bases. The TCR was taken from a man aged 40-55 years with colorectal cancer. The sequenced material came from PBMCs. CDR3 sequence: CASSSTGSSYNEQFF. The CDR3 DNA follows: TGTGCCAGCAGCTCGACAGGGAGCTCCTACAATGAGCAGTTCTTC.